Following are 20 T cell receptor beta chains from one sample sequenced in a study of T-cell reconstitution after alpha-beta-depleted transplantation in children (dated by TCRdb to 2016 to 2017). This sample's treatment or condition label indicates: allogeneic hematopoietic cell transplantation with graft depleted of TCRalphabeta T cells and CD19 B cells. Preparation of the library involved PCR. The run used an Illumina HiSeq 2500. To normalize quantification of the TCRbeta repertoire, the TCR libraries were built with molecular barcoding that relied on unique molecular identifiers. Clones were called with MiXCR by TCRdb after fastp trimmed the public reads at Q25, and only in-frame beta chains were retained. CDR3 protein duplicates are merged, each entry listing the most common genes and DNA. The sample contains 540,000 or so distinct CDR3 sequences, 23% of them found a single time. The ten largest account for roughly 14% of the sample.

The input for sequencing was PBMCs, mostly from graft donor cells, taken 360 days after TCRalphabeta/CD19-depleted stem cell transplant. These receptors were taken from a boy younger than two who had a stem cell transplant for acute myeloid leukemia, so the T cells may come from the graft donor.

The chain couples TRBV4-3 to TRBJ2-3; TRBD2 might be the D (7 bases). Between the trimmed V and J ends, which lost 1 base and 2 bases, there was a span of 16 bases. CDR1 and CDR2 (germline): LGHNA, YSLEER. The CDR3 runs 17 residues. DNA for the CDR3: TGCGCCAGCAGCCAAGGGGGCGGGGGCCCTCTCACAGATACGCAGTATTTT. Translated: CASSQGGGGPLTDTQYF.

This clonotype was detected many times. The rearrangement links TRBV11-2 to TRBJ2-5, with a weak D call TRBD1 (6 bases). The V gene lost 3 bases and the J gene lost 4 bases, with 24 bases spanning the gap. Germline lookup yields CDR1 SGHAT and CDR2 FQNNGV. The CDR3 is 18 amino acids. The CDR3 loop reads CASSFINRSGHLRETQYF. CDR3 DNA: TGTGCCAGCAGCTTTATAAACCGTTCGGGACACCTTAGAGAGACCCAGTACTTC.

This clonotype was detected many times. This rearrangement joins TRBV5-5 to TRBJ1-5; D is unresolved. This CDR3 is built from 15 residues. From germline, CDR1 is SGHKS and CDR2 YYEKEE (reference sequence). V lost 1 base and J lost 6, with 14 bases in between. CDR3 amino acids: CASSLSGSAGQPQHF. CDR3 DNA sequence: TGTGCCAGCAGCTTGTCCGGGTCGGCGGGTCAGCCCCAGCATTTT.

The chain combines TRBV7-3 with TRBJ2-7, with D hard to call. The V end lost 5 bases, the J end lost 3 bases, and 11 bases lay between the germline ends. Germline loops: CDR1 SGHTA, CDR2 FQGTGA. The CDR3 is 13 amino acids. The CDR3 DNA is TGTGCCAGCAGCCTTCAGCCCAGCTACGAGCAGTACTTC. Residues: CASSLQPSYEQYF.

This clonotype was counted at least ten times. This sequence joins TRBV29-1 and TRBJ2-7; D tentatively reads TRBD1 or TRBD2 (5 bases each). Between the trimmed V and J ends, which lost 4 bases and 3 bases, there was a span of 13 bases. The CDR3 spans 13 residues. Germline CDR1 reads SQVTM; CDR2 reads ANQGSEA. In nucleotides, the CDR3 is TGCAGCGTTGGGGACGGTCTGGTCTACGAGCAGTACTTC. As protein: CSVGDGLVYEQYF.

The CDR3 nucleotides read TGTGCCAGCAGCCACACTGGTAATGAGCAGTTCTTC. Translated, it gives CASSHTGNEQFF. V is TRBV5-6 and J is TRBJ2-1; D gene ambiguous. Trimming removed 4 bases from V and 7 bases from J, with 9 bases in between. This CDR3 is built from 12 residues. Looked up from germline, CDR1 is SGHDT and CDR2 is YYEEEE.

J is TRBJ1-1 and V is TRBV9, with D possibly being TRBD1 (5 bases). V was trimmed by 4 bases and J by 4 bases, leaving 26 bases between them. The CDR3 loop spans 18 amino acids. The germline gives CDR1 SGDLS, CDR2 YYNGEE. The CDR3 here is CASSSEGVREPLTTEAFF. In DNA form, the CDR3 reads TGTGCCAGCAGCTCAGAAGGGGTCAGGGAACCCTTGACCACTGAAGCTTTCTTT.

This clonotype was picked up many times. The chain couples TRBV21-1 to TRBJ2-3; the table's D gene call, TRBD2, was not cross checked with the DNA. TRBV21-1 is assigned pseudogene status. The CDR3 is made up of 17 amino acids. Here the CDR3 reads CASSKVSLAGLTDTQYF. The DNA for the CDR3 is TGTGCCAGCAGCAAAGTTTCGTTAGCGGGGCTCACAGATACGCAGTATTTT.

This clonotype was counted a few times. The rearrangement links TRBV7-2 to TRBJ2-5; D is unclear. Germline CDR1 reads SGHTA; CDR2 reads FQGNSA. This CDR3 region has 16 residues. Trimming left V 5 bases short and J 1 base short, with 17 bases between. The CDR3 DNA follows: TGTGCCAGCAGCCCCCAAGGCCGGTGGAGCCAAGAGACCCAGTACTTC. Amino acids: CASSPQGRWSQETQYF.

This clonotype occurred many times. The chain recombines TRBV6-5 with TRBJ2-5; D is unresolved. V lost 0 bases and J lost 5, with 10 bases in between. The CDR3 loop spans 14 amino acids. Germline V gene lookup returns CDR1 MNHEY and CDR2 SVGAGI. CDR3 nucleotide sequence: TGTGCCAGCAGTTACTCGGCCCGACTTGAGACCCAGTACTTC. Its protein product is CASSYSARLETQYF.

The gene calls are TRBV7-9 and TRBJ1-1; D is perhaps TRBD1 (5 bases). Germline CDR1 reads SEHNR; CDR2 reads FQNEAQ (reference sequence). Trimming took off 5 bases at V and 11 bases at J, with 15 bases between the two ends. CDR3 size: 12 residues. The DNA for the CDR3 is TGTGCCAGCAGCCCAAACAGGATTGCGGCTTTCTTT. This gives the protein CASSPNRIAAFF. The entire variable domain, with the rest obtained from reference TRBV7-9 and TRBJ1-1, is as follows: DTGVSQNPRHKITKRGQNVTFRCDPISEHNRLYWYRQTLGQGPEFLTYFQNEAQLEKSRLLSDRFSAERPKGSFSTLEIQRTEQGDSAMYLCASSPNRIAAFFGQGTRLTVV.

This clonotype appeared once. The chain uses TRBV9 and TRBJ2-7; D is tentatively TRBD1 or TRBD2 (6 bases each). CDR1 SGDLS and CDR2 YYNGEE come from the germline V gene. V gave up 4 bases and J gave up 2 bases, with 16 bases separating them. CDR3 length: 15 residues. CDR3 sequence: CASSPTGGLPYEQYV. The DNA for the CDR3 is TGTGCCAGCAGCCCGACTGGGGGGCTACCCTACGAGCAGTACGTC.

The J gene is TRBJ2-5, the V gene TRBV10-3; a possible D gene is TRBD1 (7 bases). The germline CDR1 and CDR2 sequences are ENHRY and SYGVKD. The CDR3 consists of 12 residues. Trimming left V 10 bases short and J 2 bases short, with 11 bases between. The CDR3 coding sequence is TGTGCCAGCGGGACAGCTCAAGAGACCCAGTACTTC. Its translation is CASGTAQETQYF.

The CDR3 is CASKSGVGEKLFF. The CDR3 DNA reads TGTGCCAGCAAGAGCGGCGTAGGTGAAAAACTGTTTTTT. The gene calls are TRBV3-1 and TRBJ1-4; D gene unclear. From germline, CDR1 is LGHDT and CDR2 YNNKEL (reference sequence). V shed 7 bases and J shed 7 bases, with 13 bases lying between them. There are 13 residues in the CDR3.

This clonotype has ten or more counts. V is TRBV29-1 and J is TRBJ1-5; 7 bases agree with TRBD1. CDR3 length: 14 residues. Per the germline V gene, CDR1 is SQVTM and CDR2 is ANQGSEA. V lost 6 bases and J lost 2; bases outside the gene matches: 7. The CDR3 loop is CSVATGEGNQPQHF. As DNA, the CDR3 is TGCAGCGTAGCTACAGGGGAGGGCAATCAGCCCCAGCATTTT.

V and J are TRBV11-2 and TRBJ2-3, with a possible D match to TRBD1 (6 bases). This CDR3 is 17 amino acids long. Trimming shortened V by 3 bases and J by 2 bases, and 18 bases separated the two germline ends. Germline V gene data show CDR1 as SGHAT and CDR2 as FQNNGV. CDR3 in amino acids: CASSFLIGTSDTDTQYF. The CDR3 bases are TGTGCCAGCAGCTTCCTAATAGGGACATCGGACACAGATACGCAGTATTTT.

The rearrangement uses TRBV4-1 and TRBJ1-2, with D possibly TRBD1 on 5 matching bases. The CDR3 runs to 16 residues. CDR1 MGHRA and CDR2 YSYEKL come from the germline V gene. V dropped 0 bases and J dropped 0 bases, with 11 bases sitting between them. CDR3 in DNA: TGCGCCAGCAGCCAAGATACGGGCAGGGCTAACTATGGCTACACCTTC. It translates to CASSQDTGRANYGYTF.

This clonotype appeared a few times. CDR3 residues: CASGGTHPSWGELFF. CDR3 in DNA: TGTGCCAGCGGAGGAACCCATCCTAGCTGGGGGGAGCTGTTTTTT. The gene calls are TRBV6-1 and TRBJ2-2; maybe TRBD2 (5 bases). V lost 8 bases, J lost 8 bases, and 21 bases lay in between. CDR3 length: 15 residues. Germline CDR1 reads MNHNS; CDR2 reads SASEGT.

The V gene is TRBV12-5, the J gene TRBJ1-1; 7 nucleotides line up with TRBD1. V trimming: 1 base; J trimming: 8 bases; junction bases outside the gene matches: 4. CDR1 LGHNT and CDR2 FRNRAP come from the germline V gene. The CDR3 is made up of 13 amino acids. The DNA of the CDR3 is TGTGCTAGTGGTTTGGGGGGACAGACCGAAGCTTTCTTT. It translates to CASGLGGQTEAFF. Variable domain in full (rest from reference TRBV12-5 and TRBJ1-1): DARVTQTPRHKVTEMGQEVTMRCQPILGHNTVFWYRQTMMQGLELLAYFRNRAPLDDSGMPKDRFSAEMPDATLATLKIQPSEPRDSAVYFCASGLGGQTEAFFGQGTRLTVV.

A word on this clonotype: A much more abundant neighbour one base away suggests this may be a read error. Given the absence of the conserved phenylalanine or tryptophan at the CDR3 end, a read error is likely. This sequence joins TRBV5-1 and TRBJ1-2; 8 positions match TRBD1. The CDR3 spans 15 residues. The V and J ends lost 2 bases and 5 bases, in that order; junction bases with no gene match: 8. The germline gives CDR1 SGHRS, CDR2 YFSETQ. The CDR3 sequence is CASSFSGQGEYGYTS. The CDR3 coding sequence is TGCGCCAGCAGCTTTTCCGGACAGGGAGAATATGGCTACACCTCC.